Listed below are T cell receptor beta chains from one sample, sequenced in a study of post-analysis software for immune sequencing data. Using its own MiXCR run on the PCR reads, TCRdb lists one record per CDR3 protein. The repertoire holds a few hundred thousand distinct CDR3 sequences, with 35% to 45% as singletons. The sample was blood. These receptors were obtained from a girl under 10 years old with multiple sclerosis. CDR3s include the opening cysteine and the closing phenylalanine or tryptophan. A D gene is named only where the DNA matches it firmly. Clone size appears in some rows only: once, few, many, or a class for an expanded clone.

J gene | clone size | D gene | V gene | CDR3 protein | CDR3 DNA
TRBJ2-3 | - | TRBD2 | TRBV12-3/TRBV12-4 | CASSSSGLAPDTQYF | TGTGCCAGCAGTTCCTCTGGACTAGCGCCAGATACGCAGTATTTT
TRBJ1-6 | - | TRBD1 | TRBV10-3 | CAISPLSGTGGSPRHF | TGTGCCATCAGTCCCCTCTCCGGGACAGGGGGCTCACCCCGCCACTTT
TRBJ2-3 | - | TRBD2 | TRBV5-1 | CASSRLTSGRINTDTQYF | TGCGCCAGCAGCCGGTTGACTAGCGGACGAATTAACACAGATACGCAGTATTTT
TRBJ2-5 | few | TRBD2 | TRBV7-2 | CASSSLAGGPWGTQYF | TGTGCCAGCAGCTCACTAGCGGGAGGGCCTTGGGGGACCCAGTACTTC
TRBJ1-1 | few | - | TRBV20-1 | CSARDPWAGNTEAFF | TGCAGTGCTAGAGATCCGTGGGCGGGGAACACTGAAGCTTTCTTT
TRBJ1-4 | few | TRBD1 | TRBV5-6 | CASSFRTGSRGEKLFF | TGTGCCAGCAGCTTTAGGACAGGCTCCCGGGGTGAAAAACTGTTTTTT
TRBJ1-1 | - | - | TRBV5-5 | CASSLINFGTEAFF | TGTGCCAGCAGCTTGATTAACTTCGGTACTGAAGCTTTCTTT
TRBJ2-6 | - | - | TRBV4-2 | CASSQDAGAGANVLTF | TGTGCCAGCAGCCAAGACGCAGGGGCTGGGGCCAACGTCCTGACTTTC
TRBJ2-5 | - | TRBD2 | TRBV6-6 | CASSRRGTFQETQYF | TGTGCCAGCAGCCGGCGGGGGACTTTCCAAGAGACCCAGTACTTC
TRBJ2-1 | many | - | TRBV9 | CASSPQGAGDNEQFF | TGTGCCAGCAGCCCACAAGGGGCCGGGGACAATGAGCAGTTCTTC
TRBJ2-3 | - | - | TRBV7-3 | CVSSPGGDGYTQYF | TGTGTCAGCAGCCCCGGGGGCGACGGGTATACGCAGTATTTT
TRBJ2-1 | - | TRBD2 | TRBV4-3 | CASSWTSGGADEQFF | TGCGCCAGCAGCTGGACTAGCGGGGGGGCCGATGAACAGTTCTTC
TRBJ1-1 | - | TRBD1 | TRBV7-2 | CASSLGGAGGWTEAFF | TGTGCCAGCAGCTTAGGGGGGGCAGGGGGTTGGACTGAAGCTTTCTTT
TRBJ2-7 | - | - | TRBV28 | CASSTILGHTIPTYEQYF | TGTGCCAGCAGTACGATCCTCGGACACACGATACCAACCTACGAGCAGTACTTC
TRBJ2-7 | - | TRBD1 | TRBV25-1 | CASEPGQGYEQYF | TGTGCCAGCGAACCGGGACAGGGGTACGAGCAGTACTTC
TRBJ2-4 | few | - | TRBV10-3 | CAISESGRGEAAKNIQYF | TGTGCCATCAGTGAGTCGGGTAGAGGGGAAGCAGCCAAAAACATTCAGTACTTC
TRBJ2-1 | - | - | TRBV9 | CASSPPFGQAPWASGYNEQFF | TGTGCCAGCAGCCCCCCCTTCGGACAGGCACCTTGGGCTAGCGGATATAATGAGCAGTTCTTC